The 18 T cell receptor beta chains given below trace back to one sample, sequenced in a study of shared clonotypes between healthy human individuals. This table comes from immunoSEQ multiplex PCR, and its TCRdb copy is limited to in-frame clones, with some not included. This sample has about 1.1 million clones; approximately 80% occur once, and the top ten carry about 0.89%. The sequencing sample was made of memory CD4+ T cells from PBMCs. Subset in this sample: CD45RA-negative fraction. Receptor source: a man aged 18 to 30 in good health. Some clones in this sample may be carry-over from other donors' samples.

V and J are TRBV20-1 and TRBJ2-1, with unresolved D. Germline assignment: CDR1 DFQATT and CDR2 SNEGSKA (reference sequence). V lost 3 bases and J lost 10, with 7 bases in between. The CDR3 has 10 residues. CDR3 in DNA: TGCAGTGCTAGCGTGAGCGAGCAGTTCTTC. This encodes CSASVSEQFF.

Turning to this clone: Possible read error: a much larger clone is one base away. The same CDR3 can be traced to other DNA sequences in this sample. This sequence joins TRBV11-2 and TRBJ1-2; a weak D match, TRBD1 (5 bases). Looked up from germline, CDR1 is SGHAT and CDR2 is FQNNGV. This CDR3 spans 13 amino acids. V lost 3 bases to trimming and J lost 1 base, with 6 bases between them. CDR3 protein: CASSFGGNYGYTF. CDR3 in DNA: TGTGCCAGCAGCTTCGGGGGTAACTATGGCTACACCTTC.

The count of this clone is one. The V call is TRBV5-4, the J call TRBJ2-1; the D gene is possibly TRBD2 (6 bases). Trimming shortened V by 4 bases and J by 2 bases, and 13 bases separated the two germline ends. The CDR3 spans 15 residues. Germline V gene data show CDR1 as SGHNT and CDR2 as YYREEE (reference sequence). The CDR3 coding sequence is TGTGCCAGCAGCCTTAGCGGTAGCCCCTACAATGAGCAGTTCTTC. It is translated as CASSLSGSPYNEQFF.

The chain recombines TRBV5-1 with TRBJ2-3; D is uncertain. The CDR3 sequence is 14 residues long. The germline V gene encodes CDR1 SGHRS and CDR2 YFSETQ. V was cut by 3 bases and J by 5 bases, with 13 bases left in between. The CDR3 sequence is CASSSDPGGDTQYF. CDR3 DNA sequence: TGCGCCAGCAGCTCGGACCCTGGTGGAGATACGCAGTATTTT.

This sequence joins TRBV5-8 and TRBJ1-5; 10 bases are a match to TRBD1. J was trimmed by 0 bases and V by 1 base; bases with no gene match: 4. The CDR3 loop spans 17 amino acids. CDR1 is SGHTS and CDR2 is YDEGEE in the germline V gene. The chain's CDR3 is CASSLRQGANSNQPQHF. DNA for the CDR3: TGTGCCAGCAGCTTGAGACAGGGGGCAAATAGCAATCAGCCCCAGCATTTT.

As for this clone: The same CDR3 is also encoded by other DNA sequences in this sample. This chain uses TRBV28 with TRBJ1-3; D is undetermined. V was clipped by 2 bases and J by 3 bases, with 8 bases between them. This CDR3 contains 14 residues. Germline V gene lookup returns CDR1 MDHEN and CDR2 SYDVKM. In nucleotides, the CDR3 is TGTGCCAGCAGTTTAGCGGGAAGTGGAAACACCATATATTTT. Protein product: CASSLAGSGNTIYF.

V and J are TRBV4-1 and TRBJ1-3; possibly TRBD1 for D (5 bases). This CDR3 has 15 amino acids. CDR1 is MGHRA, CDR2 YSYEKL, per germline. V was cut by 1 base and J by 1 base, with 8 bases left in between. The CDR3 DNA reads as TGCGCCAGCAGCCAAGGGTCAGGGTCTGGAAACACCATATATTTT. Translation: CASSQGSGSGNTIYF.

V usage is TRBV10-3 and J usage is TRBJ2-7; TRBD2 aligns across 12 bases. Germline V gene lookup returns CDR1 ENHRY and CDR2 SYGVKD. V shed 6 bases, J shed 4 bases, and the junction held 4 bases outside the gene matches. The CDR3 is 14 residues long. CDR3 in amino acids: CAIRWTSGDYEQYF. As DNA, the CDR3 is TGTGCCATCAGGTGGACTAGCGGGGATTACGAGCAGTACTTC.

This chain links TRBV27 with TRBJ1-1; D remains unclear. The CDR3 covers 13 residues. Trimming removed 3 bases at V and 11 bases at J, with 16 bases between. Germline CDR1 and CDR2: MNHEY and SMNVEV (reference sequence). The CDR3 coding sequence is TGTGCCAGCAGTTTCTTGGGGAGGGCTCGGGCTTTCTTT. As protein: CASSFLGRARAFF.

This chain uses TRBV18 with TRBJ2-3, with 7 bases that match TRBD2. Germline trimming cut 4 bases from V and 5 bases from J; bases unmatched to any gene: 6. The CDR3 has 14 amino acids. Germline lookup yields CDR1 KGHSH and CDR2 LQKENI. In DNA form, the CDR3 reads TGTGCCAGCTCACTAGGGCGGGAGAGAGATACGCAGTATTTT. This encodes CASSLGRERDTQYF.

This sequence joins TRBV6-1 and TRBJ2-2; D gene ambiguous. The CDR3 runs to 12 residues. CDR1 and CDR2 from the germline V gene are MNHNS and SASEGT. The V end lost 5 bases, the J end lost 7 bases, and 8 bases lay between the germline ends. The CDR3 is CASSTRHGELFF. CDR3 DNA: TGTGCCAGCAGTACACGGCACGGGGAGCTGTTTTTT.

This sequence joins TRBV2 and TRBJ2-7, with D perhaps being TRBD1 or TRBD2 (7 bases each). CDR3 length equals 13 residues. V lost 7 bases to trimming and J lost 7 bases, with 17 bases between them. The germline gives CDR1 SNHLY, CDR2 FYNNEI. CDR3 sequence: CASTVDREGEQYF. The CDR3 region has the DNA TGTGCCAGCACCGTCGACAGGGAGGGTGAGCAGTACTTC.

CDR3 protein: CASSYGSTSYNEQFF. CDR3 bases: TGTGCCAGCAGTTATGGCAGCACCTCCTACAATGAGCAGTTCTTC. The J gene is TRBJ2-1, the V gene TRBV27; no definite D call. The ends were cut back, 4 bases at V and 0 bases at J, with 10 bases in the middle. The CDR3 spans 15 residues. Per germline, CDR1 MNHEY and CDR2 SMNVEV (reference sequence).

This clone was seen more than once but under ten times. The chain is built from TRBV30 and TRBJ2-5, with D possibly matching TRBD2 (6 bases). V was trimmed by 2 bases and J by 1 base, leaving 8 bases between them. The CDR3 is made up of 13 amino acids. Looked up from germline, CDR1 is GTSNPN and CDR2 is SVGIG (reference sequence). DNA for the CDR3: TGTGCCTGGAGTCGGGACTTCCAAGAGACCCAGTACTTC. Encoded protein: CAWSRDFQETQYF.

The CDR3 loop is CASSSWQGLAGSGEQFF. The CDR3, as DNA: TGCGCCAGCAGCTCGTGGCAGGGACTAGCGGGTAGCGGGGAGCAGTTCTTC. The rearrangement links TRBV5-1 to TRBJ2-1; 12 bases align to TRBD2. CDR3 length: 17 amino acids. Trimming at V came to 3 bases and at J to 10 bases, leaving 14 bases not matched to a gene. Germline CDR1 reads SGHRS; CDR2 reads YFSETQ.

The rearrangement links TRBV29-1 to TRBJ2-1, with 10 positions matching TRBD1. In germline, CDR1 is SQVTM, CDR2 ANQGSEA. The CDR3 consists of 14 residues. V shed 4 bases and J 8 bases; nucleotides not matched to a gene: 8. This CDR3 reads CSVGTGTGVDEQFF. Written as DNA, the CDR3 is TGCAGCGTTGGAACCGGGACAGGGGTCGATGAGCAGTTCTTC.

CDR3 DNA sequence: TGTGCCAGCAGCTTAGGTTCCCAGGACAGCCTCGAGCAGTTCTTC. It yields the protein CASSLGSQDSLEQFF. The chain combines TRBV11-3 with TRBJ2-1; D possibly corresponds to TRBD1 (6 bases). Germline CDR1 reads SGHNT; CDR2 reads YENEEA. This CDR3 contains 15 residues. The V end lost 1 base, the J end lost 10 bases, and 17 bases lay between the germline ends.

The sample holds a few counts of this clone. The chain joins TRBV6-5 to TRBJ1-5; D is unresolved. The CDR3 runs 13 residues. CDR1 and CDR2 from the germline V gene are MNHEY and SVGAGI. Trimming left V 4 bases short and J 6 bases short, with 10 bases between. CDR3 in amino acids: CASSSRSSQPQHF. Here the CDR3 DNA reads TGTGCCAGCAGTTCTCGGTCGTCTCAGCCCCAGCATTTT.